These T cell receptor beta chains were read from a single sample in a study of Graves' ophthalmopathy and Graves' hyperthyroidism. From the multiplex PCR reads, TCRdb called clonotypes with MiXCR, one entry per CDR3 protein. The sample includes some 390,000 distinct CDR3 sequences, roughly 18% seen only once; the top ten take about 1.6%. Sequencing was carried out using peripheral blood. Receptors originate from a woman between 18 and 29 years old with Graves' ophthalmopathy. Each CDR3 is given with its conserved first and last residue. A D gene is named only where the DNA matches it firmly. Clone size is shown for a subset of rows, as once, few, many or a class of expanded clone.

J gene: TRBJ1-1; V gene: TRBV15; D gene: NA; clone size: many; CDR3 protein: CATSRDRGGREEAFF; CDR3 DNA: TGTGCCACCAGCAGAGATCGGGGGGGCAGGGAAGAAGCTTTCTTT
J gene: TRBJ2-6; V gene: TRBV4-3; D gene: NA; clone size: many; CDR3 protein: CASSLSSGGANVLTF; CDR3 DNA: TGCGCCAGCAGCCTTAGTTCGGGAGGGGCCAACGTCCTGACTTTC
J gene: TRBJ2-2; V gene: TRBV7-2; D gene: NA; clone size: many; CDR3 protein: CASSLMANTGELFF; CDR3 DNA: TGTGCCAGCAGCTTAATGGCCAACACCGGGGAGCTGTTTTTT
J gene: TRBJ2-5; V gene: TRBV29-1; D gene: NA; clone size: NA; CDR3 protein: CSVRFLEVGEETQYF; CDR3 DNA: TGCAGCGTTCGGTTCTTGGAGGTGGGTGAAGAGACCCAGTACTTC
J gene: TRBJ2-7; V gene: TRBV5-4; D gene: NA; clone size: many; CDR3 protein: CASRGDVSYEQYF; CDR3 DNA: TGTGCCAGCAGGGGGGACGTCTCCTACGAGCAGTACTTC
J gene: TRBJ2-2; V gene: TRBV19; D gene: TRBD2; clone size: NA; CDR3 protein: CASRWGTSVTGELFF; CDR3 DNA: TGTGCCAGTAGATGGGGGACTAGCGTGACCGGGGAGCTGTTTTTT
J gene: TRBJ1-1; V gene: TRBV6-1; D gene: TRBD1; clone size: many; CDR3 protein: CATRTGYMNTEAFF; CDR3 DNA: TGTGCCACCCGGACAGGTTACATGAACACTGAAGCTTTCTTT
J gene: TRBJ2-7; V gene: TRBV6-1; D gene: NA; clone size: NA; CDR3 protein: CASSLSVKYEQYF; CDR3 DNA: TGTGCCAGCAGCCTGTCAGTGAAATACGAGCAGTACTTC
J gene: TRBJ1-2; V gene: TRBV12-3/TRBV12-4; D gene: TRBD1; clone size: many; CDR3 protein: CASSPDRVYGYTF; CDR3 DNA: TGTGCCAGCAGCCCGGACAGGGTCTATGGCTACACCTTC
J gene: TRBJ1-5; V gene: TRBV15; D gene: NA; clone size: many; CDR3 protein: CATSLRTGGVNQPQHF; CDR3 DNA: TGTGCCACCAGCCTGCGGACCGGGGGAGTTAATCAGCCCCAGCATTTT
J gene: TRBJ2-7; V gene: TRBV6-1; D gene: NA; clone size: many; CDR3 protein: CASGVSEAGEQYF; CDR3 DNA: TGTGCCAGTGGGGTGAGCGAAGCCGGGGAGCAGTACTTC
J gene: TRBJ2-7; V gene: TRBV4-1; D gene: NA; clone size: many; CDR3 protein: CASSQVAHSGRYF; CDR3 DNA: TGCGCCAGCAGCCAAGTGGCCCATTCGGGACGGTACTTC
J gene: TRBJ2-2; V gene: TRBV28; D gene: NA; clone size: few; CDR3 protein: CASSTANTGELFF; CDR3 DNA: TGTGCCAGCAGCACAGCGAACACCGGGGAGCTGTTTTTT
J gene: TRBJ2-2; V gene: TRBV19; D gene: NA; clone size: NA; CDR3 protein: CASRGGDGNTGELFF; CDR3 DNA: TGTGCCAGTAGGGGAGGTGATGGGAACACCGGGGAGCTGTTTTTT
J gene: TRBJ1-2; V gene: TRBV4-3; D gene: TRBD1; clone size: NA; CDR3 protein: CASSQDHDRGRANYGYTF; CDR3 DNA: TGCGCCAGCAGCCAAGATCACGACAGGGGGAGAGCTAACTATGGCTACACCTTC
J gene: TRBJ2-5; V gene: TRBV2; D gene: TRBD1; clone size: NA; CDR3 protein: CASSEGDRAQETQYF; CDR3 DNA: TGTGCCAGCAGTGAAGGGGACAGGGCTCAGGAGACCCAGTACTTC
J gene: TRBJ2-2; V gene: TRBV11-2; D gene: TRBD1; clone size: NA; CDR3 protein: CASSLRPQGAGGELFF; CDR3 DNA: TGTGCCAGCAGCTTAAGACCCCAGGGGGCTGGCGGGGAGCTGTTTTTT
J gene: TRBJ2-5; V gene: TRBV12-3/TRBV12-4; D gene: NA; clone size: few; CDR3 protein: CASSLGSQAETQYF; CDR3 DNA: TGTGCCAGCAGTTTAGGCAGCCAGGCAGAGACCCAGTACTTC
J gene: TRBJ1-1; V gene: TRBV6-5; D gene: NA; clone size: many; CDR3 protein: CASSYSGTGNTEAFF; CDR3 DNA: TGTGCCAGCAGTTACTCCGGGACGGGAAACACTGAAGCTTTCTTT
J gene: TRBJ1-3; V gene: TRBV12-3/TRBV12-4; D gene: NA; clone size: many; CDR3 protein: CASSFRGTGNTIYF; CDR3 DNA: TGTGCCAGCAGTTTTCGTGGGACTGGAAACACCATATATTTT
J gene: TRBJ2-5; V gene: TRBV11-2; D gene: NA; clone size: many; CDR3 protein: CASSRTGLETQYF; CDR3 DNA: TGTGCCAGCAGCCGGACGGGCCTAGAGACCCAGTACTTC
J gene: TRBJ2-7; V gene: TRBV11-2; D gene: NA; clone size: many; CDR3 protein: CASSLVVSAHEQYF; CDR3 DNA: TGTGCCAGCAGCTTAGTTGTATCAGCCCACGAGCAGTACTTC
J gene: TRBJ2-5; V gene: TRBV6-5; D gene: TRBD2; clone size: many; CDR3 protein: CASSYSGGTSHF; CDR3 DNA: TGTGCCAGCAGTTACAGTGGCGGGACTAGCCACTTC